What follows are 18 T cell receptor beta chains derived from one specimen sequenced in a study of shared T cell receptors in the human thymus. Data came from immunoSEQ multiplex PCR; TCRdb stores just in-frame clones and leaves some out. The top ten hold roughly 0.0097% of the sample, which has some 700,000 clones, approximately 90% seen once. These data also formed part of another study, on human thymus T cells.

The sequenced sample consisted of thymocytes. The origin of the receptors is a boy under two years old with a congenital heart defect.

On this clone itself: This sample also contains other DNA sequences that code for the same CDR3. This chain links TRBV6-1 with TRBJ2-5; 9 bases are shared with TRBD1. The V gene's germline CDR1 is MNHNS and CDR2 SASEGT. The V and J ends lost 6 bases and 5 bases, in that order; junction bases with no gene match: 4. CDR3 length equals 13 residues. CDR3 protein: CASRDRGRETQYF. DNA for the CDR3: TGTGCCAGCAGGGACAGGGGCAGGGAGACCCAGTACTTC.

The gene calls are TRBV9 and TRBJ1-2; 8 nucleotides match TRBD1. V shed 0 bases and J 5 bases; nucleotides not matched to a gene: 15. CDR1 and CDR2 from the germline V gene are SGDLS and YYNGEE. The CDR3 consists of 18 residues. The CDR3: CASSVDPTGATFGYGYTF. The DNA of the CDR3 is TGTGCCAGCAGCGTAGATCCGACAGGGGCCACGTTCGGGTATGGCTACACCTTC.

V gene TRBV28 combines with J gene TRBJ2-7; 10 positions agree with TRBD1. The junction had 11 bases not matched to a gene; V was cut back by 5 bases and J by 7 bases. The CDR3 contains 15 residues. Germline V gene lookup returns CDR1 MDHEN and CDR2 SYDVKM. The CDR3: CASSPPGQGHGEQYF. The CDR3 DNA sequence: TGTGCCAGCAGTCCTCCGGGACAGGGGCATGGGGAGCAGTACTTC.

The rearrangement joins TRBV4-1 to TRBJ2-1; D is perhaps TRBD2 (7 bases). Per germline, CDR1 MGHRA and CDR2 YSYEKL. The V end was cut by 1 base, the J end by 4 bases, with 20 bases between. CDR3 length: 18 residues. CDR3 DNA sequence: TGCGCCAGCAGCCAAGGGTACCGGGGGGCGAGGGGATACAATGAGCAGTTCTTC. Translating it yields CASSQGYRGARGYNEQFF.

This rearrangement joins TRBV19 to TRBJ2-3; D not certain. This CDR3 has 12 amino acids. Germline loops: CDR1 LNHDA, CDR2 SQIVND (reference sequence). The ends were cut back, 7 bases at V and 6 bases at J, with 11 bases in the middle. The CDR3, as DNA: TGTGCCAGTACCCTAACCGGGGATACGCAGTATTTT. This encodes CASTLTGDTQYF. Full variable domain (missing parts from reference TRBV19 and TRBJ2-3): DGGITQSPKYLFRKEGQNVTLSCEQNLNHDAMYWYRQDPGQGLRLIYYSQIVNDFQKGDIAEGYSVSREKKESFPLTVTSAQKNPTAFYLCASTLTGDTQYFGPGTRLTVL.

In its sample, this clone was seen once. This rearrangement joins TRBV11-1 to TRBJ2-2, with a possible D match to TRBD2 (5 bases). V gave up 2 bases and J gave up 4 bases, with 8 bases separating them. The length of the CDR3 is 14 residues. CDR1 is SGHAT, CDR2 FQDESV, per germline (reference sequence). The CDR3 region is CASSLLARTGELFF. CDR3 nucleotide sequence: TGTGCCAGCAGCTTACTAGCACGCACCGGGGAGCTGTTTTTT.

The chain links TRBV7-8 to TRBJ2-3; the D gene is possibly TRBD2 (5 bases). The CDR3 is 17 amino acids. The germline gives CDR1 SGHVS, CDR2 FQNEAQ. The V and J ends lost 8 bases and 0 bases respectively, with 21 bases between them. CDR3 region: CASPPPRGVSSTDTQYF. In DNA form, the CDR3 reads TGTGCCAGCCCTCCCCCCCGGGGAGTCTCTAGCACAGATACGCAGTATTTT.

The rearrangement joins TRBV6-1 to TRBJ1-5; D not resolved. The germline V gene encodes CDR1 MNHNS and CDR2 SASEGT. Trimming pared 1 base from V and 5 bases from J, leaving 12 bases between. This CDR3 comprises 15 residues. The CDR3 spells CASSEDITDDQPQHF. CDR3 in DNA: TGTGCCAGCAGTGAAGACATAACAGACGATCAGCCCCAGCATTTT.

The gene calls are TRBV25-1 and TRBJ2-4, with 9 nucleotides matching TRBD2. The CDR3 length is 15 residues. From germline, CDR1 is MGHDK and CDR2 SYGVNS. J gave up 5 bases and V 4 bases, and 6 bases lay outside the gene matches. The CDR3 coding sequence is TGTGCCAGCAGTGGTTCGAGACTAGCGGAAAACATTCAGTACTTC. Encoded protein: CASSGSRLAENIQYF.

Concerning this clone itself: No DNA is shown, since the ends of the CDR3 on it are uncertain; the CDR3 is the one TCRdb lists. The CDR3 is CSGKVGTGALYEQHF. The gene calls are TRBV29-1 and TRBJ2-7; the D call in the table, TRBD1, was not verified against the DNA. With termini counted, the CDR3 has 15 amino acids. Germline V CDR1 and CDR2: SQVTM, ANQGSEA.

The chain uses TRBV6-1 and TRBJ2-7; TRBD1 matches at 8 bases. With V trimmed by 1 base and J by 5 bases, 16 bases remained unmatched. The CDR3 sequence is 18 residues long. Looked up from germline, CDR1 is MNHNS and CDR2 is SASEGT. CDR3 region: CASSEDPIQKDRAHEQYF. CDR3 DNA: TGTGCCAGCAGTGAAGACCCAATTCAAAAGGACAGGGCCCACGAGCAGTACTTC.

V gene TRBV6-1 combines with J gene TRBJ2-7; a weak D match, TRBD1 (6 bases). The germline gives CDR1 MNHNS, CDR2 SASEGT. The CDR3 is 14 amino acids. With 7 bases removed from V and 3 bases from J, the gap between germline ends came to 16 bases. The CDR3: CASTQDRVRYEQYF. The CDR3 DNA is TGTGCCAGCACCCAGGACAGAGTACGCTACGAGCAGTACTTC.

The chain carries TRBV5-4 and TRBJ2-7; 12 bases map to TRBD2. This CDR3 is built from 13 residues. The ends lost 5 bases at V and 6 bases at J; junction bases unmatched: 3. Germline V lookup: CDR1 SGHNT, CDR2 YYREEE (reference sequence). CDR3 protein: CASRWTSGAEQYF. CDR3 in DNA: TGTGCCAGCAGGTGGACTAGCGGGGCCGAGCAGTACTTC.

The chain has TRBV6-1 and TRBJ2-3; D is perhaps TRBD1 (5 bases). Germline V gene data show CDR1 as MNHNS and CDR2 as SASEGT. V lost 4 bases and J lost 5, with 16 bases in between. This CDR3 region has 15 residues. The CDR3: CASSGLRVLGDTQYF. The CDR3 region has the DNA TGTGCCAGCAGTGGGCTCAGGGTTCTCGGAGATACGCAGTATTTT.

This sequence joins TRBV27 and TRBJ2-5; D possibly corresponds to TRBD1 (7 bases). Trimming pared 3 bases from V and 7 bases from J, leaving 15 bases between. CDR3 size: 14 residues. CDR1 is MNHEY and CDR2 is SMNVEV in the germline V gene (reference sequence). The CDR3 protein is CASSLTGSEGTQYF. Here the CDR3 DNA reads TGTGCCAGCAGTTTGACAGGGTCGGAGGGGACCCAGTACTTC.

This rearrangement joins TRBV7-8 to TRBJ2-7; D possibly corresponds to TRBD1 (6 bases). The CDR3 is made up of 14 amino acids. V lost 2 bases and J lost 0, with 8 bases in between. Germline V gene lookup returns CDR1 SGHVS and CDR2 FQNEAQ. CDR3 bases: TGTGCCAGCAGCTTAACAGGGCACTCCTACGAGCAGTACTTC. It specifies CASSLTGHSYEQYF. Filled out from reference TRBV7-8 and TRBJ2-7, the complete variable domain reads GAGVSQSPRYKVAKRGQDVALRCDPISGHVSLFWYQQALGQGPEFLTYFQNEAQLDKSGLPSDRFFAERPEGSVSTLKIQRTQQEDSAVYLCASSLTGHSYEQYFGPGTRLTVT.

CDR3 region: CASSQMTSGRRAKNIQYF. Written as DNA, the CDR3 is TGCGCCAGCAGCCAAATGACTAGCGGGAGACGGGCCAAAAACATTCAGTACTTC. The gene calls are TRBV4-3 and TRBJ2-4; 12 positions agree with TRBD2. Germline CDR1 reads LGHNA; CDR2 reads YSLEER. Trimming removed 2 bases from V and 1 base from J; junction bases left unmatched: 6. CDR3 length: 18 amino acids.

The rearrangement uses TRBV7-6 and TRBJ2-3, with 9 bases fitting TRBD2. The CDR3 has 15 residues. The germline CDR1 and CDR2 sequences are SGHVS and FNYEAQ. After removal of 1 base from V and 5 bases from J, the junction contained 4 bases not matched to a gene. The CDR3 sequence: CASSLGGRVRDTQYF. The CDR3 DNA follows: TGTGCCAGCAGCTTAGGCGGGAGGGTACGAGATACGCAGTATTTT.